This T cell receptor beta chain came from a study of T cell repertoires in cytomegalovirus infection. One entry per CDR3 protein, called by TCRdb with MiXCR from the reads. The sample yields around 94,000 distinct CDR3 sequences, 15% to 20% seen once. After removal of 4 bases from V and 6 bases from J, the junction contained 11 bases not matched to a gene. Germline V CDR1 and CDR2: SGHNT, YYREEE (reference sequence). The CDR3 has 16 amino acids. General study results and limits: Of the TCR beta families, the public ones yielded a cumulative frequency that identified carriers of CMV plus the relevant HLA.

This clonotype appeared a few times. Its target is not known. The chain links TRBV5-4 to TRBJ2-3, with 10 bases lining up with TRBD2. The sample was PBMCs. This receptor was obtained from a human donor in good health (CMV status not recorded). Some clones in this sample may be carry-over from other donors' samples. The DNA for the CDR3 is TGTGCCAGCAGCCCCAGGGTAGCGGGGGGCGGGGATACGCAGTATTTT. Translated: CASSPRVAGGGDTQYF.